This TCR beta chain was sequenced during a study of cytomegalovirus exposure and HLA in healthy donors. Primers for the PCR totalled 60 Vbeta and 13 Jbeta. Authors' data handling: Later reanalysis found about 78 million unique TCR beta chains, roughly 10 million of them shared. Profiled with immunoSEQ multiplex PCR; TCRdb holds only in-frame clones, not every one. V and J calls and clone size are those listed in that table; D and trimming were worked out from the DNA. The sample lists around 180,000 clones, around 80% seen once, with approximately 0.73% in the top ten. With 2 bases removed from V and 6 bases from J, the gap between germline ends came to 8 bases. CDR3 length: 13 residues. CDR1 and CDR2 from the germline V gene are SGHTA and FQGTGA.

The TCR sequence derives from a woman aged 40 to 50 in good health and CMV-seronegative. V is TRBV7-3 and J is TRBJ2-1; D perhaps matches TRBD2 (5 bases). Sequenced: PBMCs. The DNA of the CDR3 is TGTGCCAGCAGCTTACGAGAGGGCAATGAGCAGTTCTTC. This translates into CASSLREGNEQFF.